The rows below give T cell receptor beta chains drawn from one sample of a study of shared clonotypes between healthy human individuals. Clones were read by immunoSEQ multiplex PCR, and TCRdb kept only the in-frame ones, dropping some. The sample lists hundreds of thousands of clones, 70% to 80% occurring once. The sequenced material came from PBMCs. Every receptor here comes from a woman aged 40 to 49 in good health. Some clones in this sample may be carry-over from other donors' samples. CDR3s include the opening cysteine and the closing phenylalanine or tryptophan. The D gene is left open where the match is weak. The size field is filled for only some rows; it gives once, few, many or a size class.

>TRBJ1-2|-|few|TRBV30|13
CVGSQEGNYGYTF
TGTGTGGGCTCTCAGGAGGGGAACTATGGCTACACCTTC
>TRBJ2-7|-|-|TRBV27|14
CASSRTGWNNEQYF
TGTGCCAGCAGCCGAACAGGGTGGAACAACGAGCAGTACTTC
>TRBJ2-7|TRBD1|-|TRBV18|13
CASSYEQGHEQYF
TGTGCCAGCTCATACGAACAGGGGCACGAGCAGTACTTC
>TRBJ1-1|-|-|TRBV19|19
CASRPGDTNYFIMNTEAFF
TGTGCCAGTAGGCCAGGGGACACAAACTATTTTATTATGAACACTGAAGCTTTCTTT
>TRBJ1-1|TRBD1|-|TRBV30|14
CAWSVQTGYSEAFF
TGTGCCTGGAGTGTCCAGACAGGGTACTCTGAAGCTTTCTTT
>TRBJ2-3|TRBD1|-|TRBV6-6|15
CASSGTGLFVGTQYF
TGTGCCAGCAGCGGGACAGGGTTATTCGTAGGTACGCAGTATTTT
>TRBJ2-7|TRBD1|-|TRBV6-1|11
CASSVAGGEYF
TGTGCCAGCAGTGTCGCAGGGGGCGAGTACTTC
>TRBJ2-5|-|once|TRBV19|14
CASSKMGSQETQYF
TGTGCCAGTAGCAAAATGGGGTCCCAAGAGACCCAGTACTTC
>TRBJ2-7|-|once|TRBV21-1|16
CASSKEYASGSQEQYF
TGTGCCAGCAGCAAAGAGTATGCTAGCGGGAGTCAGGAGCAGTACTTC
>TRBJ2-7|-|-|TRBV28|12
CASSLSAYEQYF
TGTGCCAGCAGTTTATCTGCATACGAGCAGTACTTC
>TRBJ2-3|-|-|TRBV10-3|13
CAISAAETDTQYF
TGTGCCATCAGTGCGGCGGAAACAGATACGCAGTATTTT
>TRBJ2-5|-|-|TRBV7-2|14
CASSFNGQGETQYF
TGTGCCAGCAGCTTCAACGGGCAAGGGGAGACCCAGTACTTC
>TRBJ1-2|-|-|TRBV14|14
CASSQDRDSAGYTF
TGTGCCAGCAGCCAAGATCGGGACTCAGCGGGCTACACCTTC
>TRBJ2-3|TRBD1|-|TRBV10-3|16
CAISSRGPSSTDTQYF
TGTGCCATCAGTAGCAGGGGGCCATCTAGCACAGATACGCAGTATTTT
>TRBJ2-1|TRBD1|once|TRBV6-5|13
CATSGQAYNEQFF
TGTGCCACCTCGGGACAGGCGTACAATGAGCAGTTCTTC
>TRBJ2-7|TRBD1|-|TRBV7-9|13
CASSRDRAYEQYF
TGTGCCAGCAGCAGGGACAGAGCCTACGAGCAGTACTTC
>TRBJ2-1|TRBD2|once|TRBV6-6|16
CASSYLSSGRFNEQFF
TGTGCCAGCAGTTACCTATCTAGCGGGAGGTTCAATGAGCAGTTCTTC
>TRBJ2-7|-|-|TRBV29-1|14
CSVGRPGTYGEQYF
TGCAGCGTTGGTCGGCCAGGGACGTATGGCGAGCAGTACTTC
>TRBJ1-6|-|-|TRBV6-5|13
CASRKGGGSPLHF
TGTGCCAGCAGAAAGGGGGGCGGTTCACCCCTCCACTTT
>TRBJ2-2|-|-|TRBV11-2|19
CASRNTFQRGRPNTGELFF
TGTGCCAGCAGGAACACCTTCCAACGGGGCAGACCGAACACCGGGGAGCTGTTTTTT